The clone carrying this T cell receptor (beta chain) was seen a single time. This sample is part of a study of blood T cell repertoires in COVID-19. Study background: The United States, Italy and Spain provided the acute and convalescent COVID-19 samples.

Germline V gives CDR1 SGHTA, CDR2 FQGNSA. This CDR3 is built from 14 residues. V lost 0 bases, J lost 9 bases, and 3 bases stayed unmatched. Measured with immunoSEQ multiplex PCR; TCRdb has only the in-frame clones, and not every one. This table holds 100,000 to 120,000 clones, about 70% found once. The material sequenced was peripheral blood. The sequence was collected from an older woman with acute or convalescent COVID-19. This chain connects TRBV7-2 to TRBJ1-3; 9 bases agree with TRBD1. CDR3: CASSLAPGQGTIYF. CDR3 coding DNA: TGTGCCAGCAGCTTAGCCCCGGGACAGGGCACCATATATTTT.